The rows below give T cell receptor beta chains drawn from one sample of a study of T cell repertoires in cytomegalovirus infection. TCRdb recomputed calls from the reads with MiXCR, one row per CDR3 protein. The data show approximately 1,000,000 distinct CDR3 sequences, 31% seen once. The antigens of these receptors remain unknown. This specimen consisted of cultured CD8+ T cells from PBMCs, obtained from culture after CMV antigen stimulation. These receptors all stem from a human donor in good health (CMV status not recorded). Some clones in this sample may be carry-over from other donors' samples. Both conserved end residues are part of each CDR3. A D gene is named only where the DNA matches it firmly. Only some rows state a clone size, as once, few, many or a class for expanded clones.

-,TRBJ1-6,TRBV7-9,-,CASRLHRDYDSPLHF,TGTGCCAGCAGGCTTCACCGGGACTATGATTCACCCCTCCACTTT
-,TRBJ2-2,TRBV4-3,-,CASSPTAAGELFF,TGCGCCAGCAGCCCGACAGCGGCCGGGGAGCTGTTTTTT
-,TRBJ2-4,TRBV4-2,-,CASSQDGKKLAKNIQYF,TGTGCCAGCAGCCAAGATGGGAAGAAACTAGCCAAAAACATTCAGTACTTC
TRBD2,TRBJ2-2,TRBV27,-,CATSSRGGGTGELFF,TGTGCCACCTCATCGCGGGGGGGCGGGACCGGGGAGCTGTTTTTT
TRBD1,TRBJ2-2,TRBV7-9,-,CASSRSNTGTENTGELFF,TGTGCCAGCAGCCGAAGCAACACCGGGACAGAGAACACCGGGGAGCTGTTTTTT
-,TRBJ2-5,TRBV12-3/TRBV12-4,-,CASSLRAQETQYF,TGTGCCAGCAGTTTACGGGCGCAAGAGACCCAGTACTTC
TRBD2,TRBJ2-1,TRBV7-2,many,CASSPRRSGGFYNEQFF,TGTGCCAGCAGCCCCCGAAGGAGCGGGGGGTTTTACAATGAGCAGTTCTTC
-,TRBJ2-2,TRBV7-4,few,CASSARGTGELFF,TGTGCCAGCAGCGCCCGCGGCACCGGGGAGCTGTTTTTT
TRBD1,TRBJ1-3,TRBV20-1,many,CSAPGQGTGNTIYF,TGCAGTGCCCCTGGACAGGGTACTGGAAACACCATATATTTT
-,TRBJ2-2,TRBV6-2/TRBV6-3,many,CASSYAGTGELFF,TGTGCCAGCAGTTACGCCGGAACCGGGGAGCTGTTTTTT
-,TRBJ2-5,TRBV6-6,few,CASRTGTTLWTQYF,TGTGCCAGCCGGACCGGGACGACCTTATGGACCCAGTACTTC
-,TRBJ2-3,TRBV12-3/TRBV12-4,-,CASKGLADTQYF,TGTGCCAGCAAGGGTTTAGCAGATACGCAGTATTTT
-,TRBJ1-1,TRBV4-1,-,CASSQDQGSEAFF,TGCGCCAGCAGCCAAGATCAAGGCTCTGAAGCTTTCTTT
TRBD1,TRBJ2-5,TRBV24-1,-,CATSDSGTGALETQYF,TGTGCCACCAGTGATTCCGGGACAGGGGCCCTGGAGACCCAGTACTTC
TRBD1,TRBJ2-5,TRBV4-1,few,CASSQDSGQQETQYF,TGCGCCAGCAGCCAAGATTCGGGACAGCAAGAGACCCAGTACTTC
TRBD1,TRBJ2-5,TRBV12-3/TRBV12-4,few,CASSFGDRGQETQYF,TGTGCCAGCAGTTTTGGGGACAGGGGGCAAGAGACCCAGTACTTC
-,TRBJ2-2,TRBV14,-,CAPGPRNTGELFF,TGTGCCCCCGGACCGAGGAACACCGGGGAGCTGTTTTTT
TRBD2,TRBJ2-5,TRBV10-3,-,CAISELGLAGAQETQYF,TGTGCCATCAGTGAGTTGGGGCTAGCGGGGGCCCAAGAGACCCAGTACTTC
TRBD1,TRBJ1-1,TRBV6-2/TRBV6-3,few,CASRTGTGMNTEAFF,TGTGCCAGCAGGACCGGGACAGGGATGAACACTGAAGCTTTCTTT
TRBD2,TRBJ2-2,TRBV2,-,CASSEASGGPGELFF,TGTGCCAGCAGTGAGGCTAGCGGGGGCCCCGGGGAGCTGTTTTTT
TRBD1,TRBJ2-7,TRBV10-2,-,CASSANRGNSYEQYF,TGCGCCAGCAGTGCAAACAGGGGGAATTCCTACGAGCAGTACTTC
-,TRBJ1-1,TRBV7-2,many,CASSLENRIMNTEAFF,TGTGCCAGCAGCTTAGAAAACAGGATCATGAACACTGAAGCTTTCTTT
-,TRBJ1-1,TRBV12-3/TRBV12-4,many,CASTPRLGSNTEAFF,TGTGCCAGCACCCCTCGGCTAGGGAGCAACACTGAAGCTTTCTTT
-,TRBJ1-1,TRBV6-5,-,CASSYPGLTEAFF,TGTGCCAGCAGTTATCCAGGACTAACTGAAGCTTTCTTT
TRBD1,TRBJ2-7,TRBV7-2,many,CASSLVRTGPSSYEQYF,TGTGCCAGCAGCTTAGTAAGGACAGGGCCGAGCTCCTACGAGCAGTACTTC
-,TRBJ1-5,TRBV12-3/TRBV12-4,few,CASTKLGNQPQHF,TGTGCCAGCACCAAATTGGGGAATCAGCCCCAGCATTTT
TRBD1,TRBJ1-6,TRBV7-9,-,CASSLFGTGDSPLHF,TGTGCCAGCAGCTTATTCGGGACAGGGGATTCACCCCTCCACTTT
-,TRBJ1-3,TRBV20-1,-,CSATPPYSTSRGNTIYF,TGCAGTGCTACCCCTCCCTACTCGACCAGTAGAGGAAACACCATATATTTT
-,TRBJ1-3,TRBV7-8,many,CASSDGTPGSGNTIYF,TGTGCCAGCAGCGACGGGACGCCGGGTTCTGGAAACACCATATATTTT
-,TRBJ1-4,TRBV9,-,CASSPEPRGLNEKLFF,TGTGCCAGCAGCCCCGAGCCCCGGGGTCTTAATGAAAAACTGTTTTTT
-,TRBJ2-1,TRBV19,many,CASSIRGSYNEQFF,TGTGCCAGTAGTATTCGGGGGTCCTACAATGAGCAGTTCTTC
-,TRBJ2-7,TRBV5-6,-,CASSFVGAVSYEQYF,TGTGCCAGCAGCTTCGTAGGGGCAGTCTCCTACGAGCAGTACTTC
-,TRBJ2-6,TRBV4-3,few,CASSLGARASSGANVLTF,TGCGCCAGCAGCCTAGGGGCCAGAGCGAGCTCTGGGGCCAACGTCCTGACTTTC
-,TRBJ2-1,TRBV5-4,-,CASSLERGSTYNEQFF,TGTGCCAGCAGCTTGGAACGGGGTTCCACCTACAATGAGCAGTTCTTC
TRBD2,TRBJ2-5,TRBV4-1,few,CASSQGFSGQETQYF,TGCGCCAGCAGCCAAGGGTTTAGCGGGCAAGAGACCCAGTACTTC
TRBD2,TRBJ2-5,TRBV11-3,many,CASSLRSGVIQETQYF,TGTGCCAGCAGCCTGAGGAGCGGGGTTATCCAAGAGACCCAGTACTTC
-,TRBJ2-3,TRBV5-1,-,CASSLLSPDTQYF,TGCGCCAGCAGCCTCCTGAGTCCAGATACGCAGTATTTT
-,TRBJ1-1,TRBV12-3/TRBV12-4,once,CASSPSQIQEAFF,TGTGCCAGCAGTCCCAGCCAAATTCAAGAAGCTTTCTTT
TRBD1,TRBJ1-1,TRBV28,few,CASSYSTGTGVTEAFF,TGTGCCAGCAGCTATTCAACCGGGACAGGGGTGACTGAAGCTTTCTTT
TRBD1,TRBJ1-3,TRBV19,-,CASSMGQASAGNTIYF,TGTGCCAGTAGTATGGGACAGGCTTCGGCTGGAAACACCATATATTTT
-,TRBJ1-1,TRBV10-3,-,CAISELGRNTEAFF,TGTGCCATCAGTGAGCTGGGCCGGAACACTGAAGCTTTCTTT
TRBD1,TRBJ1-2,TRBV7-9,-,CASSLGQGGDGYTF,TGTGCCAGCAGCTTAGGCCAGGGGGGAGACGGCTACACCTTC
-,TRBJ1-1,TRBV27,few,CASSTTGYIEAFF,TGTGCCAGCAGTACCACAGGTTACATTGAAGCTTTCTTT
-,TRBJ2-1,TRBV6-5,few,CASSYSGAQQFF,TGTGCCAGCAGTTACTCTGGGGCGCAGCAGTTCTTC
-,TRBJ2-1,TRBV2,-,CASRGTWPHEQFF,TGTGCCAGCAGGGGGACCTGGCCCCATGAGCAGTTCTTC
TRBD2,TRBJ2-1,TRBV5-4,few,CASSLITGLANEQFF,TGTGCCAGCAGCTTAATCACGGGACTAGCCAATGAGCAGTTCTTC
TRBD1,TRBJ1-5,TRBV7-2,many,CASSFRDRGDQPQHF,TGTGCCAGCAGCTTCCGGGACAGGGGGGATCAGCCCCAGCATTTT
TRBD2,TRBJ2-3,TRBV14,-,CASSQDHAGLAGTQYF,TGTGCCAGCAGCCAAGATCATGCGGGTCTAGCGGGTACGCAGTATTTT
-,TRBJ2-2,TRBV7-9,-,CASSLATRQGLTGELFF,TGTGCCAGCAGCTTAGCTACGAGACAGGGACTCACCGGGGAGCTGTTTTTT
TRBD1,TRBJ1-1,TRBV11-3,few,CASSLDHDRGTEAFF,TGTGCCAGCAGCTTAGATCATGACAGGGGCACTGAAGCTTTCTTT
TRBD1,TRBJ2-3,TRBV7-4,-,CASSGWGTGDYADTQYF,TGTGCCAGCAGCGGATGGGGGACAGGGGATTACGCAGATACGCAGTATTTT
-,TRBJ1-1,TRBV5-1,-,CASSLGDTDTEAFF,TGCGCCAGCAGCTTAGGGGACACGGACACTGAAGCTTTCTTT
-,TRBJ2-3,TRBV13,few,CASSREGDRTDTQYF,TGTGCCAGCAGCCGAGAAGGGGACCGCACAGATACGCAGTATTTT
-,TRBJ1-1,TRBV7-2,many,CASSPPLGTEAFF,TGTGCCAGCAGCCCACCACTGGGGACTGAAGCTTTCTTT
-,TRBJ2-5,TRBV7-6,few,CASSSAGGTGETQYF,TGTGCCAGCAGCTCAGCCGGGGGTACCGGGGAGACCCAGTACTTC